The 9 T cell receptor beta chains below all came from one sample that was sequenced in a study of vaccination and CD4 T cells after COVID-19. TCRdb re-derived calls from the PCR reads in MiXCR, one entry per CDR3 protein. In the table there are just under 20,000 distinct CDR3 sequences, 60% of which are singletons. The material was CD4+ T cells from blood, obtained after SARS-CoV-2 vaccination. The receptors were gathered from a human donor who had recovered from COVID-19.

This chain joins TRBV6-5 and TRBJ2-7; 11 nucleotides align to TRBD2. Germline lookup yields CDR1 MNHEY and CDR2 SVGAGI. With 2 bases clipped from V and 5 bases from J, the junction kept 14 bases outside the gene matches. This CDR3 has 18 amino acids. Written as DNA, the CDR3 is TGTGCCAGCAGTTACGGGCTAGCGGGAGGTAGTCGGAGGAACGAGCAGTACTTC. The encoded protein is CASSYGLAGGSRRNEQYF.

The V gene is TRBV10-3, the J gene TRBJ2-3, with D tentatively TRBD1 (8 bases). V was cut by 7 bases and J by 5 bases, with 16 bases left in between. CDR3 length equals 14 residues. Looked up from germline, CDR1 is ENHRY and CDR2 is SYGVKD. The CDR3 loop is CAINPDREGDTQYF. The CDR3 region has the DNA TGTGCCATCAACCCGGACAGGGAGGGAGATACGCAGTATTTT.

The chain couples TRBV28 to TRBJ2-2, with a tentative D call TRBD1 (5 bases). This CDR3 spans 15 amino acids. Trimming pared 6 bases from V and 0 bases from J, leaving 11 bases between. Germline CDR1 reads MDHEN; CDR2 reads SYDVKM. CDR3 protein: CASRVSRANTGELFF. The DNA of the CDR3 is TGTGCCAGCAGAGTAAGCAGGGCGAACACCGGGGAGCTGTTTTTT. Using reference TRBV28 and TRBJ2-2 for the parts outside the CDR3, the full variable domain is DVKVTQSSRYLVKRTGEKVFLECVQDMDHENMFWYRQDPGLGLRLIYFSYDVKMKEKGDIPEGYSVSREKKERFSLILESASTNQTSMYLCASRVSRANTGELFFGEGSRLTVL.

The chain employs TRBV12-3 or TRBV12-4 and TRBJ2-7; D call uncertain. CDR3 length: 13 residues. The V and J ends lost 3 bases and 6 bases respectively, with 12 bases between them. CDR3 amino acids: CASSFGPRPEQYF. In DNA, the CDR3 is TGTGCCAGCAGTTTCGGCCCCCGTCCCGAGCAGTACTTC.

This clonotype was observed a handful of times. This chain connects TRBV24-1 to TRBJ1-5, with unresolved D. The V and J ends lost 1 base and 2 bases respectively, with 2 bases between them. Germline CDR1 KGHDR, CDR2 SFDVKD. The CDR3 spans 13 residues. The CDR3 region is CATSDFGNQPQHF. For the CDR3, the DNA is TGTGCCACCAGTGATTTCGGCAATCAGCCCCAGCATTTT.

The chain has TRBV7-8 and TRBJ2-1, with D maybe TRBD2 (7 bases). The better agreement between TRBJ2-7 and the DNA end casts doubt on the J call. The CDR3 totals 15 residues. Germline CDR1 is SGHVS and CDR2 is FQNEAQ. The CDR3: CASSLRGGAVYEQYF. In DNA, the CDR3 is TGTGCCAGCAGCTTAAGGGGGGGCGCGGTTTACGAGCAGTACTTC.

This clonotype was recorded a few times. The chain recombines TRBV7-2 with TRBJ1-6; D not certain. The CDR3 totals 11 residues. Germline V gives CDR1 SGHTA, CDR2 FQGNSA. Trimming took 8 bases from V and 9 from J, leaving 8 bases between them. CDR3 DNA: TGTGCCAGCTCGATGGGTTCACCCCTCCACTTT. Its translation is CASSMGSPLHF.

In its sample, this clonotype was seen a few times. The chain is built from TRBV20-1 and TRBJ1-2, with unresolved D. The germline V and J ends were trimmed by 6 bases and 6 bases, with 8 bases remaining between them. The CDR3 loop spans 10 amino acids. Germline CDR1 DFQATT, CDR2 SNEGSKA (reference sequence). The CDR3 spells CSALRHGYTF. CDR3 bases: TGCAGTGCCTTGCGGCATGGCTACACCTTC.

This chain connects TRBV7-9 to TRBJ2-1, with TRBD2 matching 7 bases. CDR1 is SEHNR and CDR2 is FQNEAQ in the germline V gene (reference sequence). This CDR3 spans 15 amino acids. Losses at the gene ends were 3 bases for V and 8 bases for J; bases not matched to a gene: 10. Written as DNA, the CDR3 is TGTGCCAGCAGCTTCCCAGGACTAGGAAGAGATGAGCAGTTCTTC. This gives the protein CASSFPGLGRDEQFF.